A single sample gave rise to the 20 T cell receptor beta chains below, sequenced in a study of identical twins. TCRdb processed the 5' RACE reads anew with MiXCR; each CDR3 protein has one entry. Of about 890,000 distinct CDR3 sequences in the sample, 9% to 15% were seen once. The same data also contributed to another study, on yellow fever vaccine responses in identical twins.

Sample: PBMCs. Receptor source: a woman aged 18-35 years in good health.

The chain carries TRBV7-9 and TRBJ2-2, with 8 bases that match TRBD2. From germline, CDR1 is SEHNR and CDR2 FQNEAQ (reference sequence). CDR3 size: 15 residues. J gave up 9 bases and V 2 bases, and 8 bases lay outside the gene matches. For the CDR3, the DNA is TGTGCCAGCAGCTTACCAGGGACTAGTAACCGGGAGCTGTTTTTT. Residues: CASSLPGTSNRELFF.

The chain recombines TRBV3-1 with TRBJ1-3; D gene unclear. Germline assignment: CDR1 LGHDT and CDR2 YNNKEL (reference sequence). Between the trimmed V and J ends, which lost 7 bases and 2 bases, there was a span of 21 bases. The CDR3 totals 17 residues. The CDR3 here is CASNRFGAPGPGNTIYF. CDR3 bases: TGTGCCAGCAACCGGTTTGGTGCCCCCGGACCTGGAAACACCATATATTTT.

This clonotype was seen a few times. This chain links TRBV3-1 with TRBJ2-2; D may be TRBD1 or TRBD2 (5 bases each). From germline, CDR1 is LGHDT and CDR2 YNNKEL (reference sequence). The CDR3 is made up of 17 amino acids. Trimming took 3 bases from V and 4 from J, leaving 18 bases between them. For the CDR3, the DNA is TGTGCCAGCAGCCAGGGACCCCAAGCGCTGAGCACCGGGGAGCTGTTTTTT. Its protein product is CASSQGPQALSTGELFF.

The J gene is TRBJ2-2, the V gene TRBV11-1, with 12 bases that match TRBD2. In germline, CDR1 is SGHAT, CDR2 FQDESV (reference sequence). The CDR3 is 20 residues long. The junction had 12 bases not matched to a gene; V was cut back by 2 bases and J by 2 bases. The CDR3 nucleotides read TGTGCCAGCAGCTTATTAGGACTAGCGGGGCGAGAGAAAAACACCGGGGAGCTGTTTTTT. Translated: CASSLLGLAGREKNTGELFF.

In this sample, this clonotype turned up many times. J is TRBJ1-2 and V is TRBV3-1; D ambiguous. CDR1 and CDR2 from the germline V gene are LGHDT and YNNKEL (reference sequence). The CDR3 has 13 residues. Trimming took off 0 bases at V and 5 bases at J, with 7 bases between the two ends. The CDR3 nucleotides are TGTGCCAGCAGCCAAGATTCTGGATATGGCTACACCTTC. The encoded protein is CASSQDSGYGYTF. Based on the CDR3 plus reference TRBV3-1 and TRBJ1-2, the full variable domain is DTAVSQTPKYLVTQMGNDKSIKCEQNLGHDTMYWYKQDSKKFLKIMFSYNNKELIINETVPNRFSPKSPDKAHLNLHINSLELGDSAVYFCASSQDSGYGYTFGSGTRLTVV.

The rearrangement uses TRBV13 and TRBJ2-7; D is ambiguous. The V and J ends lost 5 bases and 4 bases respectively, with 24 bases between them. This CDR3 region has 17 residues. CDR1 is PRHDT and CDR2 is FYEKMQ in the germline V gene (reference sequence). The CDR3 bases are TGTGCCAGCAGCCTACGAAGCGCCTTAGCTCCGAAATACGAGCAGTACTTC. Protein: CASSLRSALAPKYEQYF. The variable domain in full, completed from reference TRBV13 and TRBJ2-7, reads AAGVIQSPRHLIKEKRETATLKCYPIPRHDTVYWYQQGPGQDPQFLISFYEKMQSDKGSIPDRFSAQQFSDYHSELNMSSLELGDSALYFCASSLRSALAPKYEQYFGPGTRLTVT.

This clonotype was seen many times. This sequence joins TRBV5-1 and TRBJ2-7; no firm D call. V was clipped by 0 bases and J by 3 bases, with 7 bases between them. The CDR3 sequence is 13 residues long. Germline assignment: CDR1 SGHRS and CDR2 YFSETQ. Here the CDR3 reads CASSLASSYEQYF. The DNA of the CDR3 is TGCGCCAGCAGCTTGGCCTCCAGCTACGAGCAGTACTTC.

This clonotype was seen only a few times. This chain joins TRBV20-1 and TRBJ2-7; D may be TRBD1 or TRBD2 (5 bases each). The germline gives CDR1 DFQATT, CDR2 SNEGSKA (reference sequence). There are 13 residues in the CDR3. V lost 8 bases and J 6 bases, leaving 20 bases between the germline ends. CDR3 region: CSSAPGGNIEQYF. The CDR3 DNA follows: TGCAGTAGTGCTCCTGGGGGAAATATCGAGCAGTACTTC.

This clonotype came up a few times. J is TRBJ1-3 and V is TRBV5-1; 7 bases match TRBD1. After removal of 1 base from V and 1 base from J, the junction contained 17 bases not matched to a gene. CDR1 and CDR2 (germline): SGHRS, YFSETQ. The CDR3 loop spans 20 amino acids. The CDR3 nucleotides are TGCGCCAGCAGCTTGAGCCCTGCAGGGGGAAGGTATCGGTCTGGAAACACCATATATTTT. Translating gives CASSLSPAGGRYRSGNTIYF.

This clonotype appeared a few times. For the CDR3, the DNA is TGCAGCGTTGTGGCTGACAGGGTCTACGGCTACACCTTC. As protein: CSVVADRVYGYTF. The V call is TRBV29-1, the J call TRBJ1-2; 7 bases map to TRBD1. The CDR3 contains 13 residues. Germline V lookup: CDR1 SQVTM, CDR2 ANQGSEA. The trim removed 4 bases at V and 8 bases at J, leaving 10 bases unmatched.

This clonotype turned up a few times. J is TRBJ2-2 and V is TRBV18; D uncertain. Trimming removed 6 bases at V and 0 bases at J, with 17 bases between. In germline, CDR1 is KGHSH, CDR2 LQKENI. CDR3 length: 17 amino acids. CDR3 sequence reads: CASSPLDRPPNTGELFF. CDR3 nucleotides: TGTGCCAGCTCCCCGTTGGATCGACCCCCGAACACCGGGGAGCTGTTTTTT.

In this sample, this clonotype turned up many times. The chain joins TRBV12-3 or TRBV12-4 to TRBJ2-3, with 7 bases lining up with TRBD2. The CDR3 runs to 13 residues. Trimming cost V 8 bases and J 3 bases; bases outside gene matches: 5. CDR3 region: CASRFGGTDTQYF. The CDR3 region has the DNA TGTGCCAGCCGATTCGGGGGGACAGATACGCAGTATTTT.

This clonotype was observed a handful of times. The CDR3 reads CSAREANTEAFF. The CDR3, as DNA: TGCAGTGCTAGGGAGGCGAACACTGAAGCTTTCTTT. The rearrangement uses TRBV20-1 and TRBJ1-1, with no clear D. This CDR3 contains 12 residues. Per germline, CDR1 DFQATT and CDR2 SNEGSKA (reference sequence). V was shortened by 3 bases and J by 1 base, with 6 bases between the two germline ends.

This clonotype was detected only a few times. The chain carries TRBV20-1 and TRBJ2-2, with D maybe TRBD1 (5 bases). The V end was cut by 4 bases, the J end by 5 bases, with 11 bases between. Germline lookup yields CDR1 DFQATT and CDR2 SNEGSKA (reference sequence). CDR3 length equals 13 residues. CDR3 nucleotide sequence: TGCAGTGCTATGCCAGGGAATACCGGGGAGCTGTTTTTT. Protein sequence: CSAMPGNTGELFF.

This clonotype was seen a few times. V gene TRBV4-1 combines with J gene TRBJ2-4; D unresolved. Germline V gives CDR1 MGHRA, CDR2 YSYEKL. This CDR3 is built from 15 residues. Trimming took 4 bases from V and 0 from J, leaving 10 bases between them. The CDR3 DNA reads as TGCGCCAGCAGCCTTGTCCAGGAAGCCAAAAACATTCAGTACTTC. Its translation: CASSLVQEAKNIQYF.

The rearrangement uses TRBV10-3 and TRBJ2-7; TRBD2 aligns across 9 bases. Losses at the gene ends were 2 bases for V and 4 bases for J; bases not matched to a gene: 9. Germline V gene data show CDR1 as ENHRY and CDR2 as SYGVKD. The CDR3 is 16 residues long. This CDR3 is CAISETWSGRMYEQYF. The CDR3 DNA reads TGTGCCATCAGTGAGACCTGGAGCGGGAGGATGTACGAGCAGTACTTC.

In its sample, this clonotype was seen a few times. The CDR3 reads CASSIRGTGSYNEQFF. The CDR3 DNA reads TGTGCCAGTAGTATTCGGGGGACAGGGTCCTACAATGAGCAGTTCTTC. This sequence joins TRBV19 and TRBJ2-1, with TRBD1 matching over 9 bases. Germline V gene lookup returns CDR1 LNHDA and CDR2 SQIVND (reference sequence). The CDR3 spans 16 residues. V dropped 3 bases and J dropped 1; count of bases not matched to a gene: 4.

This clonotype showed up just a few times. The CDR3 nucleotides read TGTGCCAGCAGCGTGGGAAGTTTGAATTCACCCCTCCACTTT. This encodes CASSVGSLNSPLHF. This chain connects TRBV7-6 to TRBJ1-6, with D unclear. The V and J ends lost 5 bases and 7 bases respectively, with 12 bases between them. The CDR3 consists of 14 residues. CDR1 is SGHVS, CDR2 FNYEAQ, per germline.

This clonotype appeared a few times. The V and J genes are TRBV7-6 and TRBJ2-1; TRBD2 agrees at 8 bases. CDR3 length: 14 amino acids. Germline loops: CDR1 SGHVS, CDR2 FNYEAQ. Germline trimming cut 5 bases from V and 6 bases from J; bases unmatched to any gene: 6. The CDR3 is CASSPRGGRNEQFF. DNA of the CDR3: TGTGCCAGCAGCCCTCGGGGGGGGCGCAATGAGCAGTTCTTC.

This chain links TRBV3-1 with TRBJ2-1; D may be TRBD2 (6 bases). Trimming removed 4 bases at V and 9 bases at J, with 16 bases between. Germline V gives CDR1 LGHDT, CDR2 YNNKEL (reference sequence). This CDR3 is 14 amino acids long. In DNA, the CDR3 is TGTGCCAGCAGCCCGGACGGGGTGGGGGGTGAGCAGTTCTTC. Translation gives CASSPDGVGGEQFF.